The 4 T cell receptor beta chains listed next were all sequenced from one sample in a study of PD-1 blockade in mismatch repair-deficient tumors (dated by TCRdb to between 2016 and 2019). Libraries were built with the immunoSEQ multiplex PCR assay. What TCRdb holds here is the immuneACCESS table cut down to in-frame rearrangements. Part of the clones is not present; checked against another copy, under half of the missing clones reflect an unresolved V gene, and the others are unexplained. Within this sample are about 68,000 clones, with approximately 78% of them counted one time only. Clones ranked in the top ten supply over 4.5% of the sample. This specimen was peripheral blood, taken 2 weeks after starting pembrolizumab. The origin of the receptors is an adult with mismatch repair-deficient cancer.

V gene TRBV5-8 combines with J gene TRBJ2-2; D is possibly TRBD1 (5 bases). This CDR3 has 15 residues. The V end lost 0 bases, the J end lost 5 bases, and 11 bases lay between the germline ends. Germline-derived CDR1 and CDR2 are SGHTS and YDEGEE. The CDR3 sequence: CASSLEGTGTGELFF. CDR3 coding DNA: TGTGCCAGCAGCTTGGAGGGAACAGGAACCGGGGAGCTGTTTTTT. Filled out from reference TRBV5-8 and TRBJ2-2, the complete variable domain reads EAGVTQSPTHLIKTRGQQATLRCSPISGHTSVYWYQQALGLGLQFLLWYDEGEERNRGNFPPRFSGRQFPNYSSELNVNALELEDSALYLCASSLEGTGTGELFFGEGSRLTVL.

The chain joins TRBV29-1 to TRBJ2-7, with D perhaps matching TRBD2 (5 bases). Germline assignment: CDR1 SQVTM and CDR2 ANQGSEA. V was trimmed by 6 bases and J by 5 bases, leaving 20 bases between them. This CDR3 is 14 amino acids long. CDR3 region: CSVLDPGLTDEQYF. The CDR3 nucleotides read TGCAGCGTCCTAGACCCGGGATTAACTGACGAGCAGTACTTC.

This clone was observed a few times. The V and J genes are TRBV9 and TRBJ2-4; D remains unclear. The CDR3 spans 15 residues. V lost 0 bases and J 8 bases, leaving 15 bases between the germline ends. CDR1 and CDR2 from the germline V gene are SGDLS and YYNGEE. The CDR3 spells CASSVDPLPSDIQYF. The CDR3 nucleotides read TGTGCCAGCAGCGTAGACCCCCTTCCGTCGGACATTCAGTACTTC.

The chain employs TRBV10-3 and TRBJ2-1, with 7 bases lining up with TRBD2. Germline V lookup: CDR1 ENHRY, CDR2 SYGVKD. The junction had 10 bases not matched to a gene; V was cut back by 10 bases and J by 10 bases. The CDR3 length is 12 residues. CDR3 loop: CATRLGEGEQFF. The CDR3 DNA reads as TGTGCCACCCGCCTCGGGGAGGGCGAGCAGTTCTTC.